This T cell receptor (beta chain) is drawn from a study of CD8 T cells in Susac syndrome. Study-level results: The study recognized that the number of individuals in its TCR sequencing and HLA analysis was relatively small.

RNA, at roughly 0.5 to 1 ug, was reverse transcribed with random hexamers. Multiplex PCR with immunoSEQ amplified the TCR beta CDR3 across 54 Vbeta and 13 Jbeta. Via MiXCR, TCRdb re-called the immunoSEQ multiplex PCR reads, giving one row per CDR3 protein. The sample records roughly 47,000 distinct CDR3 sequences, approximately 92% being singletons. This clonotype came up once. Its antigen is not identified. From blood CD8+ and CD4+ T cells, TCR beta sequences were generated. FACS enriched CD8+ TEMRA cells, while bulk CD8+ and CD4+ were negatively isolated. The CDR3 spans 16 residues. The V and J ends lost 2 bases and 0 bases respectively, with 13 bases between them. Germline lookup yields CDR1 MNHEY and CDR2 SVGAGI.

This clonotype originated in a human donor in good health. This chain connects TRBV6-5 to TRBJ2-5, with D unresolved. Sequenced material: CD8+ T cells from PBMCs. CDR3 sequence: CASSYLRARNQETQYF. The DNA of the CDR3 is TGTGCCAGCAGTTACCTTAGGGCCCGTAACCAAGAGACCCAGTACTTC.